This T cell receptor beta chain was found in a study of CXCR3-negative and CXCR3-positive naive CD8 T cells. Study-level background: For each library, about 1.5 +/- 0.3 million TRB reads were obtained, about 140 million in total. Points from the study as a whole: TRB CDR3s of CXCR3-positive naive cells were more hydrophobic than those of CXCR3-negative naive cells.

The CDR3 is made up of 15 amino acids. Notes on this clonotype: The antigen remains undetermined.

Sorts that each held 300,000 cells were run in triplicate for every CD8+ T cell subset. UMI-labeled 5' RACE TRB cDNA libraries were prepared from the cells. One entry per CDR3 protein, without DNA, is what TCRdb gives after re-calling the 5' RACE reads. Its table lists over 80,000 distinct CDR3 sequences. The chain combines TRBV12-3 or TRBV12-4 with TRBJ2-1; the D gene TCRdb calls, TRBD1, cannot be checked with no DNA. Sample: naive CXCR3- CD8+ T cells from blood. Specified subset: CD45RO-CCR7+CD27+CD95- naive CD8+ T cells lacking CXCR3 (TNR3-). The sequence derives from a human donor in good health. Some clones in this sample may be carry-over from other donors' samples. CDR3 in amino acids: CASSRPTGSYNEQFF.